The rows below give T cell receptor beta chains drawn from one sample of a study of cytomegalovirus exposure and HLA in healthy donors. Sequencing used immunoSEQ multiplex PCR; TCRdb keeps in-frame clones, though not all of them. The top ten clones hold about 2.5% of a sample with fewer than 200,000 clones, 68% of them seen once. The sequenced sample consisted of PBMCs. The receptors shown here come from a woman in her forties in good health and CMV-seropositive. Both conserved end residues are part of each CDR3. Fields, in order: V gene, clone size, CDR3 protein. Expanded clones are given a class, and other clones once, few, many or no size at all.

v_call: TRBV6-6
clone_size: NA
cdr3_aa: CASSSGQGEKLFF

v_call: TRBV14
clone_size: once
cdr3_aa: CASSQDSSTGNTIYF

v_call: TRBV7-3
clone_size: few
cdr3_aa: CASSLRPWTGGADNSPLHF

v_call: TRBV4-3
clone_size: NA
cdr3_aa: CASSQGGGQGGAGNTIYF

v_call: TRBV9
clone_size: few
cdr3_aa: CASSVQPGLAGETGELFF

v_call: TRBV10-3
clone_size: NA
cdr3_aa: CAISVSEANYGYTF

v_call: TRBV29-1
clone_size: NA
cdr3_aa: CSVQGASYNSPLHF

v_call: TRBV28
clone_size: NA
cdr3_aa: CASSLGREVNNEQFF

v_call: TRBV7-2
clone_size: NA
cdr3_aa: CASSLDEGRQGNGYTF

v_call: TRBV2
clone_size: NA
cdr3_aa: CASKERGGENTGELFF

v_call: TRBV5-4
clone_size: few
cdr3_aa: CASSKAGTPEAFF

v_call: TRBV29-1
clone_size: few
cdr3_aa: CSVGGNQETQYF

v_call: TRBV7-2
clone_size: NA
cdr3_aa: CASSPRLGSDYGYTF

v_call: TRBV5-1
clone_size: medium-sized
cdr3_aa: CASSLVGQGFHEQYF

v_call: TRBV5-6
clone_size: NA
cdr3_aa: CASSLAVTGGYEQYF

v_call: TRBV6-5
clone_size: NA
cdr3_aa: CASAKGNLYEQYF

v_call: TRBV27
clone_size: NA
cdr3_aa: CASSLGAGGLQFF

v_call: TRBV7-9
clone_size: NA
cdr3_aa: CASSSSGTSEISGANVLTF

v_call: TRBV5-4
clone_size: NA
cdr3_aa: CASSWTGQGEETQYF

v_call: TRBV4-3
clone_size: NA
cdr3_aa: CASSQDYHRTYEQYF

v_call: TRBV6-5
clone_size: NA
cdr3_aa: CASSYSGQGVGYTF

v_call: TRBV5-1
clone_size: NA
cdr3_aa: CASSPGTSGRPVKSHNEQFF

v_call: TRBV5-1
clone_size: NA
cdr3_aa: CASSLGGLVDTGELFF

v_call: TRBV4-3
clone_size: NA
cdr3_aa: CASSTIGENTEAFF

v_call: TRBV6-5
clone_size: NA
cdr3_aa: CASSRRQGLPREQYF

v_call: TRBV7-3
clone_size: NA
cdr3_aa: CASSPSRASGADTQYF

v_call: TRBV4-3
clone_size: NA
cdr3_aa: CASSHDTRNRADTQYF

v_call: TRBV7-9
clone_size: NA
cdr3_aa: CSSSLYSSAEETQYF

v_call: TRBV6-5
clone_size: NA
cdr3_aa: CASSTDRAISPLHF

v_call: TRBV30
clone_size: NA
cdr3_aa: CACPRKPNTEAFF

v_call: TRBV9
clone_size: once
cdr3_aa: CASSVDLGYGYPF

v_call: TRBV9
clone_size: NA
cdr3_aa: CASSARGTSGYEQYF

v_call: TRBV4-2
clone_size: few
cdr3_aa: CASSIRQGNTEAFF